The 15 T cell receptor beta chains below all came from one sample that was sequenced in a study of T cell responses to AZD1222 COVID-19 vaccine. Only in-frame clones appear in the TCRdb table, and some are missing; sequencing was by immunoSEQ multiplex PCR. The profile shows 80,000 to 90,000 clones, around nine tenths of them singletons. Here the sequenced sample was peripheral blood, taken 28 days after the second AZD1222 dose. These receptors originate from an adult who received the AZD1222 COVID-19 vaccine.

This chain uses TRBV18 with TRBJ1-5; D is undetermined. Trimming removed 2 bases from V and 1 base from J, with 6 bases in between. This CDR3 contains 14 residues. Germline V gives CDR1 KGHSH, CDR2 LQKENI. The CDR3 loop reads CASSPGWSNQPQHF. DNA for the CDR3: TGTGCCAGCTCACCAGGGTGGAGCAATCAGCCCCAGCATTTT.

The V call is TRBV6-2 or TRBV6-3, the J call TRBJ2-5; 14 bases fit TRBD2. V gave up 4 bases and J gave up 13 bases; unmatched junction bases: 14. The germline gives CDR1 MNHEY, CDR2 SVGEGT. The CDR3 contains 16 residues. The CDR3 DNA reads TGTGCCAGCAGTTCGCTCATGGGACTAGCGGGGGACCGTCCGTACTTC. This encodes CASSSLMGLAGDRPYF.

The V and J genes are TRBV27 and TRBJ1-5; 9 nucleotides match TRBD1. The CDR3 totals 16 residues. Germline values: CDR1 MNHEY, CDR2 SMNVEV (reference sequence). J lost 4 bases, V lost 6 bases, and 10 bases had no gene match. The CDR3 DNA is TGTGCCAGCAGCAGACCTCCGGGACAGGGAAATCAGCCCCAGCATTTT. This sequence encodes CASSRPPGQGNQPQHF.

This chain links TRBV7-2 with TRBJ2-1; 7 positions agree with TRBD2. V shed 0 bases and J 2 bases; nucleotides not matched to a gene: 4. Germline assignment: CDR1 SGHTA and CDR2 FQGNSA. The CDR3 is made up of 16 amino acids. CDR3 residues: CASSLARGITYNEQFF. The CDR3 DNA reads TGTGCCAGCAGCTTAGCGCGGGGGATAACCTACAATGAGCAGTTCTTC.

This clone was recorded a few times. This chain uses TRBV4-3 with TRBJ1-1; D is possibly TRBD1 (6 bases). V lost 0 bases, J lost 1 base, and 21 bases lay in between. CDR1 is LGHNA and CDR2 is YSLEER in the germline V gene. The CDR3 totals 19 residues. The CDR3 loop reads CASSQEYYLLGGRNTEAFF. The CDR3 DNA reads TGCGCCAGCAGCCAAGAATACTACCTCTTGGGGGGCCGGAACACTGAAGCTTTCTTT.

The chain recombines TRBV5-1 with TRBJ2-1; 8 bases map to TRBD2. The CDR3 covers 15 residues. V lost 3 bases to trimming and J lost 3 bases; unmatched junction nucleotides: 5. CDR1 SGHRS and CDR2 YFSETQ come from the germline V gene. This CDR3 is CASSSTGGIYNEQFF. CDR3 DNA: TGCGCCAGCAGCTCGACGGGGGGGATCTACAATGAGCAGTTCTTC.

As regards this clone: The junction departs from germline at one end; a sequencing error may be responsible. V is TRBV12-3 or TRBV12-4 and J is TRBJ1-5; no firm D call. The CDR3 length is 12 residues. CDR3 DNA: TGTGCCAGCAGTTTAGATTGGCAACCCCGGGATTTT. It encodes CASSLDWQPRDF.

The chain is built from TRBV28 and TRBJ1-5; no clear D gene. CDR3 length: 13 amino acids. With 3 bases removed from V and 7 bases from J, the gap between germline ends came to 10 bases. Germline V gene data show CDR1 as MDHEN and CDR2 as SYDVKM. The chain's CDR3 is CASSLGREQPQHF. The CDR3 DNA follows: TGTGCCAGCAGTTTGGGTCGGGAGCAGCCCCAGCATTTT.

The chain joins TRBV28 to TRBJ1-4; D is ambiguous. Trimming removed 5 bases at V and 0 bases at J, with 16 bases between. Germline V CDR1 and CDR2: MDHEN, SYDVKM. This CDR3 spans 17 amino acids. This chain's CDR3 is CASSPSPGVATNEKLFF. Here the CDR3 DNA reads TGTGCCAGCAGTCCCTCCCCGGGAGTTGCAACTAATGAAAAACTGTTTTTT.

This rearrangement joins TRBV12-5 to TRBJ1-5, with D possibly matching TRBD1 (6 bases). The V and J ends lost 6 bases and 11 bases respectively, with 14 bases between them. CDR1 and CDR2 (germline): LGHNT, FRNRAP. The CDR3 length is 12 residues. The CDR3 nucleotides are TGTGCTAGTGGGTTAACAGGGCAGACCCAGCATTTT. It translates to CASGLTGQTQHF.

The V gene is TRBV28, the J gene TRBJ1-1; a possible D gene is TRBD1 (6 bases). The CDR3 extends over 12 amino acids. The V gene lost 6 bases and the J gene lost 11 bases, with 16 bases spanning the gap. Germline lookup yields CDR1 MDHEN and CDR2 SYDVKM. CDR3 DNA: TGTGCCAGCAGGGTACAGGGTATCATGGCTTTCTTT. This codes for CASRVQGIMAFF.

This clone has more than one count but fewer than ten. The V and J genes are TRBV30 and TRBJ1-6; perhaps TRBD1 as D (5 bases). Germline lookup yields CDR1 GTSNPN and CDR2 SVGIG (reference sequence). The V end was cut by 7 bases, the J end by 0 bases, with 16 bases between. CDR3 length: 16 amino acids. CDR3 bases: TGTGCCTTACTCCGGGACGCGAGCTCCTATAATTCACCCCTCCACTTT. Protein sequence: CALLRDASSYNSPLHF.

The chain recombines TRBV6-1 with TRBJ2-7; D is uncertain. This CDR3 contains 13 residues. V was cut by 3 bases and J by 3 bases, with 9 bases left in between. CDR1 and CDR2 (germline): MNHNS, SASEGT. CDR3 DNA sequence: TGTGCCAGCAGTGACCTAGATAACTACGAGCAGTACTTC. It is translated as CASSDLDNYEQYF.

The rearrangement joins TRBV4-1 to TRBJ1-5, with 8 nucleotides matching TRBD1. Trimming cost V 4 bases and J 4 bases; bases outside gene matches: 6. CDR3 length: 15 residues. Germline V gene sequence: CDR1 MGHRA, CDR2 YSYEKL. CDR3 protein: CASSPQGADNQPQHF. The CDR3 bases are TGCGCCAGCAGCCCTCAGGGGGCGGATAATCAGCCCCAGCATTTT.

V and J are TRBV7-3 and TRBJ2-3; D unresolved. This CDR3 is built from 13 residues. CDR1 and CDR2 from the germline V gene are SGHTA and FQGTGA. The V end was cut by 5 bases, the J end by 2 bases, with 8 bases between. The CDR3 DNA reads TGTGCCAGCAGCCAAGGGTCCACAGATACGCAGTATTTT. Its protein product is CASSQGSTDTQYF.